Listed below are T cell receptor beta chains from one sample, sequenced in a study of neurological immune-mediated disorders. Using its own MiXCR run on the 5' RACE reads, TCRdb lists one record per CDR3 protein. This sample has tens of thousands of distinct CDR3 sequences, with 12% found just once. Material for sequencing was PBMCs. Receptor source: a woman aged 60-75 years in good health. CDR3s include the opening cysteine and the closing phenylalanine or tryptophan. A D gene is named only where the DNA matches it firmly. The size of a clone is reported for some rows only, either as once, few or many, or as a class for expanded clones.

size,length,D,V,J,CDR3,DNA
many,14,TRBD2,TRBV5-1,TRBJ2-3,CASSSGGGTDTQYF,TGCGCCAGCAGCTCCGGGGGGGGCACAGATACGCAGTATTTT
many,15,TRBD1,TRBV7-6,TRBJ1-2,CASSSGTGETYGYTF,TGTGCCAGCAGCTCCGGGACAGGGGAAACCTATGGCTACACCTTC
many,18,-,TRBV7-2,TRBJ1-6,CASSPFGNRAFYNSPLHF,TGTGCCAGCAGCCCCTTTGGGAACAGGGCGTTTTATAATTCACCCCTCCACTTT
-,15,-,TRBV6-2/TRBV6-3,TRBJ2-1,CASSYSGGSYNEQFF,TGTGCCAGCAGTTACTCCGGGGGCTCCTACAATGAGCAGTTCTTC
many,15,-,TRBV5-1,TRBJ1-1,CASSLGIGHNTEAFF,TGCGCCAGCAGCTTGGGGATCGGGCACAACACTGAAGCTTTCTTT
many,15,TRBD1,TRBV5-1,TRBJ2-2,CASSADRANTGELFF,TGCGCCAGCAGCGCGGACAGGGCGAACACCGGGGAGCTGTTTTTT
many,13,TRBD1,TRBV29-1,TRBJ2-3,CSVRYRGTDTQYF,TGCAGCGTTCGGTACAGGGGGACAGATACGCAGTATTTT
many,15,-,TRBV20-1,TRBJ2-3,CSARSPTGATDTQYF,TGCAGTGCTAGATCCCCGACAGGAGCCACAGATACGCAGTATTTT
many,17,-,TRBV9,TRBJ1-6,CASSSGHLGSYNSPLHF,TGTGCCAGCAGCTCCGGACATCTGGGCTCCTATAATTCACCCCTCCACTTT
many,11,-,TRBV7-2,TRBJ1-4,CASSLGGKLFF,TGTGCCAGCAGCTTAGGGGGAAAACTGTTTTTT
many,14,-,TRBV7-9,TRBJ2-2,CASSLRRSTGELFF,TGTGCCAGCAGCCTCCGACGCTCCACCGGGGAGCTGTTTTTT